Included here is one T cell receptor (beta chain) sequence, with context. Its antigen is as yet unknown. This beta chain lies outside the target of a library built for alpha chains; its clone size means little. Every TCR cDNA molecule carried a tag that served as a unique molecular identifier. From the 5' RACE reads, TCRdb called clonotypes with MiXCR, one entry per CDR3 protein. The repertoire holds 15,000 to 20,000 distinct CDR3 sequences, with 6.2% as singletons. The sample belongs to a study of spatial heterogeneity in lung cancer. The wider study: Among detected sequences, beta-chain ones consistently exceeded alpha-chain ones in number. Study results and caveats: Mutation tallies in tumors tracked expanded intratumoral alpha and beta TCR counts. Tracking of ubiquitous and regional nonsynonymous mutations by counts of ubiquitous and regional expanded TCRs, respectively, was seen.

Stated time point: sample taken at primary tumor resection. Whole RNA, which was extracted from tumor, nontumor lung tissue or frozen PBMC, was sequenced without any cell sorting. V gave up 6 bases and J gave up 4 bases, with 16 bases separating them. The CDR3 extends over 13 amino acids. Germline-derived CDR1 and CDR2 are DFQATT and SNEGSKA (reference sequence). Sequencing used lung tumor tissue, obtained at surgery. This TCR came from a male donor with early-stage non-small cell lung cancer. V gene TRBV20-1 combines with J gene TRBJ2-7; D uncertain. CDR3 sequence reads: CSASSQARYEQYF. The CDR3 nucleotides are TGCAGTGCCAGCAGCCAAGCCCGATACGAGCAGTACTTC.